The 14 T cell receptor beta chains presented below share a single source sample, sequenced in a study of CD8+ T cells in alopecia areata (dated by TCRdb to between 2018 and 2020). The library came from the immunoSEQ multiplex PCR assay. To provide template for TCR sequencing, every sample had RNA extracted and reverse transcribed into cDNA. TCRdb took this table from immuneACCESS and kept in-frame rearrangements with V and J called. Such tables lack part of the clones; where checked against another copy, unresolved V genes explain under half of the gap, and the rest is unexplained. The sample profile shows some 58,000 clones; under 60% of them were found once. About 20% of the sample comes from the top ten. What this sample's treatment or condition label stands for: oral pan-JAK inhibitor, 5-10 mg twice daily. Material: CD8+ T cells sorted from blood, obtained at approximately week 37, from a patient treated with tofacitinib. The receptors stem from a human donor with alopecia areata.

The rearrangement links TRBV4-1 to TRBJ2-2; D is perhaps TRBD1 or TRBD2 (6 bases each). V dropped 1 base and J dropped 6 bases, with 9 bases sitting between them. Germline CDR1 is MGHRA and CDR2 is YSYEKL. The CDR3 totals 14 residues. The CDR3 nucleotides read TGCGCCAGCAGCCAAGGGAGGGGGTCCGGGGAGCTGTTTTTT. Its protein product is CASSQGRGSGELFF.

V gene TRBV4-1 combines with J gene TRBJ1-5; D is possibly TRBD1 (6 bases). Trimming cost V 0 bases and J 7 bases, with 13 bases left between them. CDR3 size: 15 residues. Germline CDR1 reads MGHRA; CDR2 reads YSYEKL. The CDR3 loop reads CASSQDVTGKQPQHF. The CDR3 DNA follows: TGCGCCAGCAGCCAAGATGTTACAGGGAAACAGCCCCAGCATTTT.

The chain links TRBV27 to TRBJ2-6; perhaps TRBD1 as D (6 bases). V was trimmed by 5 bases and J by 7 bases, leaving 15 bases between them. CDR1 is MNHEY and CDR2 is SMNVEV in the germline V gene (reference sequence). This CDR3 is built from 15 residues. The CDR3: CASSPRQGIANVLTF. The CDR3 DNA reads TGTGCCAGCAGTCCTCGGCAGGGGATAGCCAACGTCCTGACTTTC.

The chain recombines TRBV19 with TRBJ2-1; 7 nucleotides agree with TRBD1. The CDR3 has 16 amino acids. From germline, CDR1 is LNHDA and CDR2 SQIVND (reference sequence). With 2 bases clipped from V and 0 bases from J, the junction kept 4 bases outside the gene matches. The CDR3 nucleotides read TGTGCCAGTAGTATAATAGGGGGCGGCTCCTACAATGAGCAGTTCTTC. Its protein is CASSIIGGGSYNEQFF.

This clone turned up a few times. This sequence joins TRBV29-1 and TRBJ2-5; 10 positions match TRBD2. Judging by the DNA end, TRBJ2-7 fits better; the J call may be wrong. Germline-derived CDR1 and CDR2 are SQVTM and ANQGSEA. The CDR3 has 15 amino acids. The CDR3 DNA sequence: TGCAGCGTGAGAAATAGCGGGAGGCCCACCTACGAGCAGTACTTC. Translating it yields CSVRNSGRPTYEQYF.

This clone was found once. This rearrangement joins TRBV7-2 to TRBJ2-3; D might be TRBD2 (6 bases). CDR3 length: 17 amino acids. The V gene lost 3 bases and the J gene lost 6 bases, with 22 bases spanning the gap. Per germline, CDR1 SGHTA and CDR2 FQGNSA. The CDR3 sequence: CASSLTYAGGVSDTQYF. CDR3 nucleotide sequence: TGTGCCAGCAGCTTGACCTATGCGGGCGGGGTATCGGATACGCAGTATTTT.

This clone was counted between two and nine times. The chain has TRBV30 and TRBJ2-1; no reliable D call. The V gene's germline CDR1 is GTSNPN and CDR2 SVGIG (reference sequence). CDR3 length equals 13 residues. V dropped 0 bases and J dropped 8 bases, with 11 bases sitting between them. In DNA form, the CDR3 reads TGTGCCTGGAGTGTTCCCCTCTGGGATGAGCAGTTCTTC. Its protein product is CAWSVPLWDEQFF.

This clone was counted a single time. The chain couples TRBV6-5 to TRBJ2-7; 9 nucleotides line up with TRBD1. The V gene's germline CDR1 is MNHEY and CDR2 SVGAGI. The V segment lost 5 bases and the J segment 3 bases; nucleotides outside the gene matches: 8. The CDR3 has 15 amino acids. The DNA for the CDR3 is TGTGCCAGCAGTGGGGAACAGGGGGCTCGCTACGAGCAGTACTTC. As protein: CASSGEQGARYEQYF.

This rearrangement joins TRBV9 to TRBJ2-1; TRBD2 is a possible D gene (6 bases). There are 16 residues in the CDR3. V was trimmed by 1 base and J by 5 bases, leaving 16 bases between them. Germline lookup yields CDR1 SGDLS and CDR2 YYNGEE. CDR3 sequence reads: CASSVIPSGGDNEQFF. CDR3 coding DNA: TGTGCCAGCAGCGTAATTCCCAGCGGAGGGGACAATGAGCAGTTCTTC. The full variable domain, rest sourced from reference TRBV9 and TRBJ2-1, is DSGVTQTPKHLITATGQRVTLRCSPRSGDLSVYWYQQSLDQGLQFLIQYYNGEERAKGNILERFSAQQFPDLHSELNLSSLELGDSALYFCASSVIPSGGDNEQFFGPGTRLTVL.

The V call is TRBV4-1, the J call TRBJ2-3; tentatively, D is TRBD2 (6 bases). Trimming removed 0 bases from V and 2 bases from J, with 12 bases in between. Germline-derived CDR1 and CDR2 are MGHRA and YSYEKL. This CDR3 region has 16 residues. Here the CDR3 reads CASSQDGGANTDTQYF. The CDR3 coding sequence is TGCGCCAGCAGCCAAGACGGCGGGGCAAACACAGATACGCAGTATTTT.

This clone is a singleton in its sample. J is TRBJ2-7 and V is TRBV28; no reliable D call. Germline CDR1 and CDR2: MDHEN and SYDVKM. The CDR3 extends over 15 amino acids. The V gene lost 2 bases and the J gene lost 0 bases, with 11 bases spanning the gap. The CDR3 DNA follows: TGTGCCAGCAGTTTACTCCCCCAGTCCTCCTACGAGCAGTACTTC. Residues: CASSLLPQSSYEQYF. Full variable domain (outside the CDR3, taken from reference TRBV28 and TRBJ2-7): DVKVTQSSRYLVKRTGEKVFLECVQDMDHENMFWYRQDPGLGLRLIYFSYDVKMKEKGDIPEGYSVSREKKERFSLILESASTNQTSMYLCASSLLPQSSYEQYFGPGTRLTVT.

This clone has more than one count but fewer than ten. The chain combines TRBV7-9 with TRBJ1-2; 7 bases map to TRBD1. Trimming removed 5 bases from V and 4 bases from J; junction bases left unmatched: 7. This CDR3 comprises 14 residues. The germline CDR1 and CDR2 sequences are SEHNR and FQNEAQ (reference sequence). The CDR3 protein is CASSGYDRVYGYTF. DNA for the CDR3: TGTGCCAGCAGCGGCTATGACAGGGTCTATGGCTACACCTTC.

The chain recombines TRBV4-1 with TRBJ1-1; D possibly corresponds to TRBD1 (5 bases). Germline V gene sequence: CDR1 MGHRA, CDR2 YSYEKL. Trimming removed 1 base at V and 4 bases at J, with 13 bases between. The CDR3 covers 15 residues. Here the CDR3 reads CASSQGAGGGTEAFF. DNA of the CDR3: TGCGCCAGCAGCCAAGGCGCGGGCGGGGGCACTGAAGCTTTCTTT.

Comments on this clone: The identical CDR3 is also encoded by other nucleotide sequences in the sample. This chain joins TRBV29-1 and TRBJ2-7; D ambiguous. The CDR3 totals 10 residues. The germline V gene has CDR1 SQVTM and CDR2 ANQGSEA. CDR3 in amino acids: CSAVINEQYF. DNA for the CDR3: TGCAGTGCCGTAATAAACGAGCAGTACTTC.